The clone carrying this T cell receptor beta chain was seen many times. The sample originates from a study of regulatory T cells in long-lasting Graves disease. The time point denotes: newly diagnosed GD, antithyroid drugs for less than 3 months. PBMC RNA was the source of the TCR library. Arm-PCR of CDR3 regions with iRepertoire HTBI primers generated TCR beta libraries. MiXCR was run by TCRdb on the multiplex PCR reads, yielding one entry per CDR3 protein. The sample holds over 350,000 distinct CDR3 sequences, approximately 15% seen once. Germline trimming cut 10 bases from V and 0 bases from J; bases unmatched to any gene: 15. The length of the CDR3 is 17 residues. These same records also appear under a second study, on T cells in Graves' hyperthyroidism and ophthalmopathy.

Sequenced material: peripheral blood mononuclear cells (PBMCs), taken at new diagnosis, from a patient treated with antithyroid drugs. The chain carries TRBV12-3 or TRBV12-4 and TRBJ2-4; 7 bases fit TRBD1. This TCR was recovered from a woman between 50 and 59 years old with Graves disease. The CDR3 region is CATSTTGSKLAKNIQYF. DNA of the CDR3: TGTGCCACCTCTACGACAGGGTCCAAATTAGCCAAAAACATTCAGTACTTC.